The 7 T cell receptor beta chains below all came from one sample that was sequenced in a study of vaccination and CD4 T cells after COVID-19. The time point: late sampling 161 to 241 days after vaccination in a few convalescent patients. Regarding treatment: roughly ten-day PBMC culture with coronavirus spike peptide pools or control peptides (ViraFEST assay). Cultured CD4+ T-cell DNA underwent Oncomine TCR Beta short-read sequencing. TCRdb re-analysed the PCR reads in MiXCR, keeping a single row per CDR3 protein. The data show around 15,000 distinct CDR3 sequences, around half seen once. Their cognate antigens are unknown. Sample: CD4+ T cells from blood, cultured in vitro, taken about 7 months after SARS-CoV-2 vaccination. The receptor source for this set is a human donor who had recovered from COVID-19.

This clonotype is labeled medium-sized. This rearrangement joins TRBV2 to TRBJ2-1; the D gene is possibly TRBD2 (5 bases). The V gene lost 7 bases and the J gene lost 8 bases, with 21 bases spanning the gap. The CDR3 sequence is 15 residues long. Looked up from germline, CDR1 is SNHLY and CDR2 is FYNNEI. The CDR3 here is CASTDVGRARYEQFF. The CDR3 DNA reads TGTGCCAGCACCGACGTAGGGCGGGCCCGCTATGAGCAGTTCTTC.

The V call is TRBV7-9, the J call TRBJ2-3, with D tentatively TRBD2 (6 bases). The CDR3 runs 16 residues. The V gene's germline CDR1 is SEHNR and CDR2 FQNEAQ (reference sequence). The germline V and J ends were trimmed by 3 bases and 2 bases, with 15 bases remaining between them. In DNA form, the CDR3 reads TGTGCCAGCAGCTTTGTTGGGGGGATCTTCACAGATACGCAGTATTTT. It codes for CASSFVGGIFTDTQYF.

The rearrangement links TRBV6-1 to TRBJ1-5; 8 nucleotides line up with TRBD1. The ends lost 10 bases at V and 4 bases at J; junction bases unmatched: 12. This CDR3 region has 15 residues. Germline V gives CDR1 MNHNS, CDR2 SASEGT. The CDR3 protein is CATKIRTGFNQPQHF. CDR3 DNA sequence: TGTGCCACCAAAATAAGGACAGGGTTTAATCAGCCCCAGCATTTT.

The CDR3 sequence is CASSFGGSTDTQYF. CDR3 nucleotide sequence: TGTGCCAGCAGCTTCGGCGGGAGCACAGATACGCAGTATTTT. The chain combines TRBV7-9 with TRBJ2-3; possible D gene TRBD2, 5 bases. Germline V gives CDR1 SEHNR, CDR2 FQNEAQ (reference sequence). This CDR3 contains 14 residues. V lost 3 bases and J 0 bases, leaving 7 bases between the germline ends.

The V call is TRBV20-1, the J call TRBJ2-3; possibly TRBD1 or TRBD2 for D (6 bases each). CDR1 DFQATT and CDR2 SNEGSKA come from the germline V gene (reference sequence). CDR3 length equals 13 residues. The V end was cut by 3 bases, the J end by 8 bases, with 15 bases between. The CDR3 coding sequence is TGCAGTGCTAGTATTCCTGGAGGGGGTACGCAGTATTTT. Translated, it gives CSASIPGGGTQYF.

The CDR3 loop reads CTSTLLAGETDTQYF. The CDR3 coding sequence is TGCACCAGCACTTTACTTGCGGGAGAAACAGATACGCAGTATTTT. The chain joins TRBV1 to TRBJ2-3; the table gives TRBD2 as D, unverified against the DNA. TRBV1 constitutes a pseudogene. CDR3 size: 15 residues.

This clonotype was picked up a small number of times. The CDR3 reads CASSLVQGGSYNEQFF. CDR3 nucleotide sequence: TGTGCCAGCAGCTTAGTCCAGGGAGGGTCCTACAATGAGCAGTTCTTC. This chain uses TRBV7-2 with TRBJ2-1; 7 bases align to TRBD2. With 1 base clipped from V and 1 base from J, the junction kept 4 bases outside the gene matches. Germline V gene sequence: CDR1 SGHTA, CDR2 FQGNSA. This CDR3 contains 16 residues.